The rows below give T cell receptor beta chains drawn from one sample of a study of T cells in Graves' hyperthyroidism and ophthalmopathy. TCRdb passed the multiplex PCR reads through MiXCR, listing each CDR3 protein once. The sample records approximately 610,000 distinct CDR3 sequences, roughly 14% being singletons. Material: blood. The receptors come from a woman aged 40 to 50 with Graves' ophthalmopathy. The CDR3 runs from the conserved cysteine through the conserved F or W. D genes are given only for firm matches. The size entry is marked missing in some rows and otherwise reads once, few, many or a size class.

cdr3_nt cdr3_aa d_call j_call v_call clone_size
TGTGCCAGCAGTTACCCGACAGGGTTGCTTCTGCCCCAGCATTTT CASSYPTGLLLPQHF TRBD1 TRBJ1-5 TRBV6-2/TRBV6-3 many
TGTGCCAGCAGGATGGGGACTAGCTGGACCGGGGAGCTGTTTTTT CASRMGTSWTGELFF TRBD2 TRBJ2-2 TRBV6-1 many
TGTGCCAGCAATGGTCAAGAGACCCAGTACTTC CASNGQETQYF NA TRBJ2-5 TRBV28 NA
TGTGCCAGTAGTACCAGGGGGGATAGCACCGGGGAGCTGTTTTTT CASSTRGDSTGELFF NA TRBJ2-2 TRBV19 few
TGTGCCAGCAGCCCTAGACAGTCGGGCTACACCTTC CASSPRQSGYTF NA TRBJ1-2 TRBV6-1 NA
TGTGCCAGCAGTTTAAGGGGGTTCCTCTCCTACGAGCAGTACTTC CASSLRGFLSYEQYF NA TRBJ2-7 TRBV27 few
TGTGCCACCAGCAGAGATCGAAGCTCCTACGAGCAGTACTTC CATSRDRSSYEQYF NA TRBJ2-7 TRBV15 many
TGTGCCAGCAGCCAAGGCTCACTAGAGCGCTACACCTTC CASSQGSLERYTF NA TRBJ1-2 TRBV14 few
TGTGCCTGGAGTGTAGGGGCGAACGAGCAGTACTTC CAWSVGANEQYF NA TRBJ2-7 TRBV30 many
TGCAGTGCTAGGGAATCTAGCGGGTTGGGAGAGGCCCAGTACTTC CSARESSGLGEAQYF TRBD2 TRBJ2-5 TRBV20-1 few
TGTGCCTGCGCCAGGGGGCTTTTTCAGCTCCAGCATTTT CACARGLFQLQHF TRBD1 TRBJ1-5 TRBV30 few
TGTGCCAGCTCACCTTCGGCAGGGATAGGCTACACCTTC CASSPSAGIGYTF NA TRBJ1-2 TRBV18 few
TGTGCCAGCAGTGACGGAGGGCAGCCCCAGCATTTT CASSDGGQPQHF NA TRBJ1-5 TRBV12-3/TRBV12-4 many
TGTGCCAGCAGTTTCACATCCCGGGAGCTGTTTTTT CASSFTSRELFF NA TRBJ2-2 TRBV27 many
TGTGCCAGCAGCTTACTATTAGCGGTCCCCTCCTACGAGCAGTACTTC CASSLLLAVPSYEQYF NA TRBJ2-7 TRBV11-2 few
TGTGCCAGCAGCGTCGGGGGGGGGGAGCAGCCCCAGCATTTT CASSVGGGEQPQHF NA TRBJ1-5 TRBV9 NA
TGCGCCAGCAGCAAAGGGGCCGCTAGCTGGAACGAGCAGTACTTC CASSKGAASWNEQYF NA TRBJ2-7 TRBV4-3 NA
TGTGCCAGCAGTTCCCCCGGGTTGGGCTACACCTTC CASSSPGLGYTF NA TRBJ1-2 TRBV28 many
TGTGCCAGCAGCCCTAGCGGGATTGTGCCCGGGGAGCTGTTTTTT CASSPSGIVPGELFF TRBD2 TRBJ2-2 TRBV11-2 NA
TGTGCCAGCAGCGGGTACAATACCTACGAGCAGTACTTC CASSGYNTYEQYF NA TRBJ2-7 TRBV11-2 many
TGTGCCAGCAGTGAAGCCACCGCCACTAACTATGGCTACACCTTC CASSEATATNYGYTF NA TRBJ1-2 TRBV6-1 many
TGTGCCTGGAGTGTACGGTCGGGGACTGAAGCTTTCTTT CAWSVRSGTEAFF NA TRBJ1-1 TRBV30 NA
TGTGCCAGCAGTGCAGGGGGTACGCAGCTAGGCGCTGAAGCTTTCTTT CASSAGGTQLGAEAFF TRBD1 TRBJ1-1 TRBV12-3/TRBV12-4 NA
TGCAGCGCGAGCCGGGACCCCGATCCGGGGGAGCAGTACTTC CSASRDPDPGEQYF NA TRBJ2-7 TRBV29-1 few
TGTGCCAGCAGTTACTCGGGACAGGGGCCGCAAGAGACCCAGTACTTC CASSYSGQGPQETQYF TRBD1 TRBJ2-5 TRBV6-2/TRBV6-3 few
TGCAGTGCTAGAGATCCGCGACTAGCGGGTTCGAACACCGGGGAGCTGTTTTTT CSARDPRLAGSNTGELFF TRBD2 TRBJ2-2 TRBV20-1 few
TGTGCCAGCAGTTTCCCCAGGGATGGGGGTGGCTACACCTTC CASSFPRDGGGYTF NA TRBJ1-2 TRBV28 many
TGCAGTGCTAGAGCCCCTAGCGGGCCTTCAGAGACCCAGTACTTC CSARAPSGPSETQYF TRBD2 TRBJ2-5 TRBV20-1 many
TGTGCCAGCAGTTTACCAAACGGGCCCCAGCATTTT CASSLPNGPQHF NA TRBJ1-5 TRBV27 NA
TGCAGCGGACAGCGAAACTCTGGAAACACCATATATTTT CSGQRNSGNTIYF NA TRBJ1-3 TRBV29-1 NA
TGTGCCAGCAGCGCGGTCGCCGGGGAGCTGTTTTTT CASSAVAGELFF NA TRBJ2-2 TRBV7-9 many
TGCAGTGCTGGGGGGACTAGCGAATCCCATTCCTCCTACGAGCAGTACTTC CSAGGTSESHSSYEQYF TRBD2 TRBJ2-7 TRBV20-1 NA
TGTGCCAGCAGAACTACAGGGGTCTACGAGCAGTACTTC CASRTTGVYEQYF TRBD1 TRBJ2-7 TRBV6-2/TRBV6-3 NA
TGCGCCAGCAGCCAAGATCTTCCATCGGACACTGCCTTGAGGGAGCAGTACTTC CASSQDLPSDTALREQYF NA TRBJ2-7 TRBV4-1 NA
TGCAGTGCTAGAGACGACAGCCAGAACACTGAAGCTTTCTTT CSARDDSQNTEAFF NA TRBJ1-1 TRBV20-1 many
TGTGCCAGCAGCAAGTTAACAGGGTCGGACACTGAAGCTTTCTTT CASSKLTGSDTEAFF NA TRBJ1-1 TRBV12-3/TRBV12-4 many
TGCAGCGTTGAAGGCGGGAGCGACGAGCAGTACTTC CSVEGGSDEQYF TRBD2 TRBJ2-7 TRBV29-1 many
TGTGCCAGCAACCCCCTCCTCCCGGCTAGCGGGGAGACCCAGTACTTC CASNPLLPASGETQYF TRBD2 TRBJ2-5 TRBV6-1 NA
TGTGCCACCATAAATTGGGCGTTGGGTGAGACCCAGTACTTC CATINWALGETQYF NA TRBJ2-5 TRBV28 NA
TGTGCCAGCAGTTTAAGCGGCTACGAGCAGTACTTC CASSLSGYEQYF NA TRBJ2-7 TRBV28 many
TGCAGCGTGAGGGGACAGCACGACACCGGGGAGCTGTTTTTT CSVRGQHDTGELFF TRBD1 TRBJ2-2 TRBV29-1 many
TGTGCCAGCAGCTCCCGGACTAGTAGTGAGCAGTTCTTC CASSSRTSSEQFF TRBD2 TRBJ2-1 TRBV11-3 many
TGTGCCAGCAGCCCGTCTCTCGGGGCCAACGTCCTGACTTTC CASSPSLGANVLTF NA TRBJ2-6 TRBV7-2 NA
TGTGCCAGCAGTCTGACAGGGGCGGGCGGGAGCTCCTACGAGCAGTACTTC CASSLTGAGGSSYEQYF NA TRBJ2-7 TRBV2 many